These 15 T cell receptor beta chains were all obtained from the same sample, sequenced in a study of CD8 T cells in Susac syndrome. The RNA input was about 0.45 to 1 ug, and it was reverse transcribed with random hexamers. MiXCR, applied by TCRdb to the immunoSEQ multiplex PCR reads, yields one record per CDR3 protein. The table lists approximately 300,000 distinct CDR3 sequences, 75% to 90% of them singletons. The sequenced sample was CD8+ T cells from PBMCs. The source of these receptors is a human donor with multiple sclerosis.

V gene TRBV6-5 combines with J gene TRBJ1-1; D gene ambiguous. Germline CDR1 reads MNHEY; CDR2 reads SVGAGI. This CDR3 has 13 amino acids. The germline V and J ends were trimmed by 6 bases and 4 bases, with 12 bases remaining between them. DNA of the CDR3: TGTGCCAGCAGCCCGGGGAGTTCCACTGAAGCTTTCTTT. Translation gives CASSPGSSTEAFF.

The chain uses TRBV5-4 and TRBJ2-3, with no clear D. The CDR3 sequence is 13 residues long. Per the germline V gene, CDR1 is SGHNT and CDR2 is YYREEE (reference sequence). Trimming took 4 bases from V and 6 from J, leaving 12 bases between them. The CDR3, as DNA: TGTGCCAGCAGCCGGGCACGGCAGGATACGCAGTATTTT. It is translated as CASSRARQDTQYF.

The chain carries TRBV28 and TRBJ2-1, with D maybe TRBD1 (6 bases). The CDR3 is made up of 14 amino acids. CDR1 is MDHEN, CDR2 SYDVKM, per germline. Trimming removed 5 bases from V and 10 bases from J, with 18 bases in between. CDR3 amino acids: CASSPEPGQSEQFF. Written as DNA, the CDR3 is TGTGCCAGCAGTCCAGAACCCGGACAGAGCGAGCAGTTCTTC.

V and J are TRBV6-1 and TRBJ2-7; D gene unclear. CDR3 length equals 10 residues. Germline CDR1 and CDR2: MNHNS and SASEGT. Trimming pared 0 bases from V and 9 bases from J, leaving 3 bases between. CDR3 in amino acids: CASSEAVQYF. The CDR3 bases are TGTGCCAGCAGTGAAGCAGTGCAGTACTTC.

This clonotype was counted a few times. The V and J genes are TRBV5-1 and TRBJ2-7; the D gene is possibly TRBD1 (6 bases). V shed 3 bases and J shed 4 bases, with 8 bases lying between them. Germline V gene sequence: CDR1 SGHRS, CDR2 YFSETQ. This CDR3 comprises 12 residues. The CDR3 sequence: CASSYGQYEQYF. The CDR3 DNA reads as TGCGCCAGCAGCTATGGACAGTACGAGCAGTACTTC.

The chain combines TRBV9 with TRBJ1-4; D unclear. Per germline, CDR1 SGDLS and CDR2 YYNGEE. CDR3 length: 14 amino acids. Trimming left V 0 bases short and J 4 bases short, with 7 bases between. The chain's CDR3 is CASSVGPSNEKLFF. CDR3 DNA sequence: TGTGCCAGCAGCGTAGGTCCCAGTAATGAAAAACTGTTTTTT.

CDR3 nucleotides: TGTGCCACCGTAGACAGGGTCGGGAATCAGCCCCAGCATTTT. Translating it yields CATVDRVGNQPQHF. The genes are TRBV6-6 and TRBJ1-5; 7 positions match TRBD1. V was clipped by 10 bases and J by 4 bases; unmatched bases: 10. Germline V gives CDR1 MNHNY, CDR2 SVGAGI (reference sequence). The CDR3 is 14 residues long.

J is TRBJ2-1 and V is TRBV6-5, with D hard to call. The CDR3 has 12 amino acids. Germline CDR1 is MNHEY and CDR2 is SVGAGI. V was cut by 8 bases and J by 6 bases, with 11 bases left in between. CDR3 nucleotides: TGTGCCAGCGGTACGATGCGCAATGAGCAGTTCTTC. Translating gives CASGTMRNEQFF.

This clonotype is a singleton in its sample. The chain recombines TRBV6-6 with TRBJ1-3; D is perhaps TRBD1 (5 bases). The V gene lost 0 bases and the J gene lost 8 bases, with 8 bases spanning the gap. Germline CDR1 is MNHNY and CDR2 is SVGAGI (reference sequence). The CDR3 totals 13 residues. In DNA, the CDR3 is TGTGCCAGCAGTTACTCGGAGGGGCACACCATATATTTT. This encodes CASSYSEGHTIYF.

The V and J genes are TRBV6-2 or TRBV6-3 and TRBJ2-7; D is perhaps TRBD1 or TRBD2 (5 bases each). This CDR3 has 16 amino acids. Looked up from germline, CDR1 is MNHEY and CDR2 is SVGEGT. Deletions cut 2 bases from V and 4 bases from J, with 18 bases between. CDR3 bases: TGTGCCAGCAGTTACGGACACCGGGACCCCGCATACGAGCAGTACTTC. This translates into CASSYGHRDPAYEQYF.

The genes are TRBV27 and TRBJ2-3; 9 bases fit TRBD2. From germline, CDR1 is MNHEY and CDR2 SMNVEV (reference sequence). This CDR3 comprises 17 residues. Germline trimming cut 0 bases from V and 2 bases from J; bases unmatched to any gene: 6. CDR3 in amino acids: CASSLSGGLAVTDTQYF. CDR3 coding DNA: TGTGCCAGCAGTTTATCGGGGGGACTAGCTGTCACAGATACGCAGTATTTT.

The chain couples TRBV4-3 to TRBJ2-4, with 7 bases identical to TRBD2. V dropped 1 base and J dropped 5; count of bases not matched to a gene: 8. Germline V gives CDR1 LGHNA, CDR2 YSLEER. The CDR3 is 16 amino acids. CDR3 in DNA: TGCGCCAGCAGCCAAGTTGGGGAGGGCGTCCAAAACATTCAGTACTTC. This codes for CASSQVGEGVQNIQYF.

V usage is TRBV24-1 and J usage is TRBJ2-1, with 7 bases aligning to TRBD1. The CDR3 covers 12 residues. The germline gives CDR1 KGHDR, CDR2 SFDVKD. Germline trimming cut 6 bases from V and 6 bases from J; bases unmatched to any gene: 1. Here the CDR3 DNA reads TGTGCCACCAGTTGGACAGGCAATGAGCAGTTCTTC. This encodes CATSWTGNEQFF.

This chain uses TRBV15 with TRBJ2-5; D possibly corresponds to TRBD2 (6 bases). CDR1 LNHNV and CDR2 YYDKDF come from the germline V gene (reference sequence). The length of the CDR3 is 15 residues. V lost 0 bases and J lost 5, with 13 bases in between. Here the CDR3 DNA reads TGTGCCACCAGCAGAGATCTGCGGGGTTGGGAGACCCAGTACTTC. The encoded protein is CATSRDLRGWETQYF.

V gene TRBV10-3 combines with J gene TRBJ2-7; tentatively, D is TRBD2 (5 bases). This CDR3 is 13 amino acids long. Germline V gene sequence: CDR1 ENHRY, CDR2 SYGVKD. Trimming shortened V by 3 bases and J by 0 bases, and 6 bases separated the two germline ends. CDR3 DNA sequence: TGTGCCATCAGTGACGGGGACTCCTACGAGCAGTACTTC. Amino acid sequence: CAISDGDSYEQYF.